This entry features one T cell receptor (beta chain) sequence. Its antigen remains unidentified. No base quality information exists; no much larger clone differs at one position. This specimen comes from a study of Ad26.COV2.S vaccination and SARS-CoV-2 variants (dated by TCRdb to the early 2020s). For context, the study as a whole: Donors in the vaccine arm were drawn from COV1001, a multicentre, randomized, double-blind, placebo-controlled phase I-IIa trial testing Ad26.COV2.S in healthy adults. Ad26.COV2.S was administered intramuscularly at 5 x 10^10 or 1 x 10^11 viral particles, either as a single shot or as two shots given 56 days apart. Sequencing of the TCRbeta repertoire served to evaluate the specificity and breadth of SARS-CoV-2-reactive T cell receptors following Ad26.COV2.S vaccination. A total of roughly 32 samples were included in the TCR-sequenced set, comprising some 20 Ad26.COV2.S vaccine recipients, 5 placebo recipients and 8 SARS-CoV-2 convalescent individuals. Participants in the trial were split at random into five groups of five each, receiving low-dose or high-dose Ad26.COV2.S once or twice, or else placebo on both occasions. Blinding of investigators to trial group allocation was maintained during experiments and outcome assessment. On the study overall, not on this receptor specifically: After vaccination, substantial breadth of spike-specific CD8+ and CD4+ T cell responses was reported. The authors noted that the TCR breadth and depth analyses may have underestimated total T cell responses. Vaccine and placebo recipients had similar non-spike TCR breadth, a finding consistent with the vaccine containing only spike. The study was not powered to compare responses between vaccine doses or regimens. Spike-specific TCR breadth was higher in Ad26.COV2.S recipients than in placebo recipients (P = 0.0014).

The CDR1 and CDR2 encoded by the germline V gene (reference sequence) are SGHKS and YYEKEE. The CDR3 sequence holds 17 residues, the cysteine and phenylalanine included. Solely the CDR3 DNA is kept, with 51 bases framed from the first base. Compared with germline, V lacks 3 bases and J lacks 1 base; bases without a gene match: 12. This specimen's treatment or condition label, per the study, means: about 20 received Ad26.COV2.S at low or high dose, single or two shots; 5 received placebo; per-sample allocation not given. Repertoires of vaccine and placebo recipients were sequenced from samples collected on day 63 after the first injection. In Cohort 1b, about two dozen adults aged 18-55 years were enrolled at a single site in Boston, USA, between 29 July and 7 August 2020. As a vaccine, Ad26.COV2.S was a replication-incompetent adenovirus type 26 vector that expressed a prefusion-stabilized SARS-CoV-2 spike protein derived from the original Wuhan strain.

The immunoSEQ Assay was the method used to sequence TCRbeta CDR3 regions. After extraction, genomic DNA underwent amplification by bias-controlled multiplex PCR, followed by high-throughput sequencing. The authors' analysis ran thus. Collapsing and filtering of sequences were performed to quantify the absolute abundance of each unique TCRbeta CDR3 region. T cell fraction was estimated by normalizing TCRbeta template counts to usable DNA, with usable DNA measured through amplification of reference genes found in all nucleated cells. Repertoire TCRs were annotated as SARS-CoV-2-specific by exact matching of V gene, CDR3 amino acid sequence and J gene to a known reactive TCR set. The reference SARS-CoV-2 TCR set was derived from MIRA and filtered for enrichment in COVID-19-positive ImmuneCODE repertoires, a step that removed public or cross-reactive TCRs. Using the MIRA antigens, annotated TCRs were further analysed by specific ORF or by position within an ORF. Depth was the summed frequency of annotated unique rearrangements, while breadth was defined as annotated unique rearrangements over total unique productive rearrangements. Two-sided Wilcoxon rank-sum tests were applied when comparing TCR breadth between groups. TCRdb provides this immuneACCESS table in a form limited to in-frame rearrangements. Some clones are lacking; in checked studies, under half of them reflect an unresolved V gene, and why the rest are absent is not known. That table is the source of V, J and clone size, and D and trimming were worked out from the DNA. This sample lists roughly 400,000 clones; roughly 90% were detected once. The top ten hold less than 2% of the sample.

The clonotype was recovered from a person between 18 and 60 years old who received the Ad26.COV2.S COVID-19 vaccine or a placebo. Source: peripheral blood, taken in a trial of Ad26.COV2.S vaccine versus placebo. The chain is encoded by TRBV5-5 joined to TRBJ1-1, with TRBD1 matching 7 junction bases. DNA sequence: TGTGCCAGCAGCTCACACTTTACGGGACAGAAGAACACTGAAGCTTTCTTT. This gives the protein CASSSHFTGQKNTEAFF.